The next 2 T cell receptor beta chains were all read from a single sample in a study of cytomegalovirus exposure and HLA in healthy donors. The study ran its PCR with 60 Vbeta and 13 Jbeta primers. Sequenced by immunoSEQ multiplex PCR; TCRdb stores in-frame clones only, minus some. The profile shows roughly 180,000 clones, roughly 80% of them singletons. The sequencing sample was made of PBMCs. Every receptor here comes from a woman aged 18-29 years in good health and CMV-seronegative.

The chain couples TRBV25-1 to TRBJ2-3; D may be TRBD2 (5 bases). Trimming removed 4 bases at V and 6 bases at J, with 11 bases between. CDR1 and CDR2 (germline): MGHDK, SYGVNS. The CDR3 extends over 13 amino acids. The CDR3 DNA reads as TGTGCCAGCAGTGGTGGGAGCGCCGATACGCAGTATTTT. The encoded protein is CASSGGSADTQYF.

J is TRBJ1-1 and V is TRBV19; 7 nucleotides match TRBD1. The V segment lost 10 bases and the J segment 6 bases; nucleotides outside the gene matches: 14. The germline V gene has CDR1 LNHDA and CDR2 SQIVND (reference sequence). The CDR3 extends over 14 amino acids. The CDR3 here is CATTGQPSRPEAFF. DNA for the CDR3: TGTGCCACAACGGGACAGCCAAGTAGGCCTGAAGCTTTCTTT.